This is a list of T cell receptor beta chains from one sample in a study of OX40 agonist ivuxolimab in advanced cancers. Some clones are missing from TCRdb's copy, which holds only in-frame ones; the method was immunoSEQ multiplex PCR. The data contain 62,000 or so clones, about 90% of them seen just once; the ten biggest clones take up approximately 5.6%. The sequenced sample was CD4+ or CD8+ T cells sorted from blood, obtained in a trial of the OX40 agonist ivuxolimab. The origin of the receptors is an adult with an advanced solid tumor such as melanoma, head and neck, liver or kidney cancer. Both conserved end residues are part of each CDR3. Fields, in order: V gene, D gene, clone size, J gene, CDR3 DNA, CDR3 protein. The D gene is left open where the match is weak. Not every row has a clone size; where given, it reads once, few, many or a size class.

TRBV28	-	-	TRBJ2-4	TGTGCCAGCAGCCGTCCAGGGTTTGGCAAAAACATTCAGTACTTC	CASSRPGFGKNIQYF
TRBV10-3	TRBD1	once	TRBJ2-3	TGTGCCATCAGTGAAGGGCAGGGGGCGGTTGCAGATACGCAGTATTTT	CAISEGQGAVADTQYF
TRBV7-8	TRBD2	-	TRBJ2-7	TGTGCCAGCAGCTCCAGCGGGCAGCGGGAGGACTACGAGCAGTACTTC	CASSSSGQREDYEQYF
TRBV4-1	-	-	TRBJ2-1	TGCGCCAGCAGCCAAGACCGCACGGGCACCTCCTACAATGAGCAGTTCTTC	CASSQDRTGTSYNEQFF
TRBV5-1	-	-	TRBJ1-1	TGCGCCAGCCTCGGGAAGGGACAAAAGAACACTGAAGCTTTCTTT	CASLGKGQKNTEAFF
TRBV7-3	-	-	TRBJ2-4	TGTGCCAGCAGCTTACGGGACATATCAAACATTCAGTACTTC	CASSLRDISNIQYF
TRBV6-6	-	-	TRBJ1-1	TGTGCCAGCAGTTTCACCGCCTCCATGAACACTGAAGCTTTCTTT	CASSFTASMNTEAFF
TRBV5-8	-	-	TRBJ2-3	TGTGCCAGCAGCTTCCATAGCGCAGATACGCAGTATTTT	CASSFHSADTQYF
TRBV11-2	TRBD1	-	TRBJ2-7	TGTGCCAGCAGGTCACAGGGGACCTACGAGCAGTACTTC	CASRSQGTYEQYF
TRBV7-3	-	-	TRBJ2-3	TGTGCCAGCAGCTTAGGTCGTAGCTCCGATACGCAGTATTTT	CASSLGRSSDTQYF
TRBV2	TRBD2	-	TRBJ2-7	TGTGCCAGCAGTGTTAGGCTAGCGGACGACGAGCAGTACTTC	CASSVRLADDEQYF
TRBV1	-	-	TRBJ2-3	TGCACCAGCAGCATACTAGCGGGATGGACCACTAGCACAGATACGCAGTATTTT	CTSSILAGWTTSTDTQYF
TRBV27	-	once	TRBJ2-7	TGTGCCAGCAGCCCAGTCCAGGGCTCCTACGAGCAGTACTTC	CASSPVQGSYEQYF
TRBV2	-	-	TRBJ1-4	TGTGCCAGCAGTGAAATAGGCGCTAATGAAAAACTGTTTTTT	CASSEIGANEKLFF
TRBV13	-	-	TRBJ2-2	TGTGCCAGCAGCTTATATAGTGGGAGCGGCGGGGAGCTGTTTTTT	CASSLYSGSGGELFF
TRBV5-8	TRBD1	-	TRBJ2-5	TGTGCCAGCAGCTGGGACAGGGGTGCGACCCAGTACTTC	CASSWDRGATQYF
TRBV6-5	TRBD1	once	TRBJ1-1	TGTGCCAGCAGCCCGGGACAGGTGGTTGGCACTGAAGCTTTCTTT	CASSPGQVVGTEAFF
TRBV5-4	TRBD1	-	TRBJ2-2	TGTGCCAGCAGCTTATGGGACAGAATCACCGGGGAGCTGTTTTTT	CASSLWDRITGELFF
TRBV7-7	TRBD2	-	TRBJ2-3	TGTGCTAGCAGCCCGGGGACACGGACTAGCGGGCAGCTCACAGATACGCAGTATTTT	CASSPGTRTSGQLTDTQYF
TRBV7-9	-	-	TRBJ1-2	TGTGCCAGCAGCTTAGCTGCGGGGCTCTATGGCTACACCTTC	CASSLAAGLYGYTF
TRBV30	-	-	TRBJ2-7	TGTGCCTGGAGTTCCGCCTACGAGCAGTACTTC	CAWSSAYEQYF
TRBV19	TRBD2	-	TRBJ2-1	TGTGCCAGTAGTATAGAAAGCGGGAGGACTGAGCAGTTCTTC	CASSIESGRTEQFF
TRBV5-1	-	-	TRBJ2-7	TGCGCCAGCAGCCGGAGGGGGGAGGAGCAGTACTTC	CASSRRGEEQYF
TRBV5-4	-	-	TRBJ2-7	TGTGCCAGCAGCTTGGCCGGGACAAGCTCCTACGAGCAGTACTTC	CASSLAGTSSYEQYF
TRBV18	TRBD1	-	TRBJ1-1	TGTGCCAGCTCACGAGACAGGGGTGGGGCTGAAGCTTTCTTT	CASSRDRGGAEAFF
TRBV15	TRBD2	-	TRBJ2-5	TGTGCCACCAGCAGAGGGCGGCAGACTAGCGGGATCCAAGAGACCCAGTACTTC	CATSRGRQTSGIQETQYF
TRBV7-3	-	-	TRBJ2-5	TGTGCCAGCAGCTTATTCGGAGACCCGGAAGAGACCCAGTACTTC	CASSLFGDPEETQYF
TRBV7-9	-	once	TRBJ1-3	TGTGCCAGCAGCTTAGCCGGAGGCGGAAACACCATATATTTT	CASSLAGGGNTIYF
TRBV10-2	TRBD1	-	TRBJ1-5	TGCGCCAGCAGTGCGGCAGGGGGCGAATATCAGCCCCAGCATTTT	CASSAAGGEYQPQHF
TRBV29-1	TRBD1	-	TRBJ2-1	TGCAGCGTAGACAGGGGAGGCAATGAGCAGTTCTTC	CSVDRGGNEQFF
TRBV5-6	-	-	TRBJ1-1	TGTGCCAGCAGCTTTCTGGGACCTCGGGCAGGGAGGATGAACACTGAAGCTTTCTTT	CASSFLGPRAGRMNTEAFF
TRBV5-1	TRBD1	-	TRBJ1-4	TGCGCCAGCAGCTCAGGGGGAACTAATGAAAAACTGTTTTTT	CASSSGGTNEKLFF
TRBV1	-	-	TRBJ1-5	TGCACCAGGGTCTTCAGGGATCAGCCCCAGCATTTT	CTRVFRDQPQHF
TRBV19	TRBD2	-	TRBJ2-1	TGTGCCAGTACATCGACTAGCGGGCTATACAATGAGCAGTTCTTC	CASTSTSGLYNEQFF
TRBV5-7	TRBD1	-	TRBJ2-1	TGTGCCAGCAGGCGTCCGGGACAGGCGACCTACAATGAGCAGTTCTTC	CASRRPGQATYNEQFF
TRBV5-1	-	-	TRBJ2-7	TGCGCCAGCAGCTCTATGACATCCTCTCGCGAGCAGTACTTC	CASSSMTSSREQYF
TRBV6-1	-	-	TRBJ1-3	TGTGCCAGCTATGTCCCCGGAGGAAACACCATATATTTT	CASYVPGGNTIYF
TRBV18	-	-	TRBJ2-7	TGTGCCAGCTCACGAACCGGGACGGTGTTGGAGCAGTACTTC	CASSRTGTVLEQYF
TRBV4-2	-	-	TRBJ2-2	TGTGCCAGCAGCCAAGCCGGCTCGGGATACACCGGGGAGCTGTTTTTT	CASSQAGSGYTGELFF
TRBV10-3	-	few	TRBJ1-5	TGTGCCATCAGTGAGTCCTACTCGACCAATCAGCCCCAGCATTTT	CAISESYSTNQPQHF
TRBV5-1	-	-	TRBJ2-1	TGCGCCAGCGCAGCGTTGGAGGACGGCTATGAGCAGTTCTTC	CASAALEDGYEQFF
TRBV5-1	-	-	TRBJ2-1	TGCGCCAGCTCCGAGGAGAGCTCCTACAATGAGCAGTTCTTC	CASSEESSYNEQFF
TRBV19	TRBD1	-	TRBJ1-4	TGTGCCAGTAGTGGGACAGGGGGCACGTCCCGAGAAAAACTGTTTTTT	CASSGTGGTSREKLFF
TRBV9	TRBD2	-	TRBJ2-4	TGTGCCAGCAGCGTAGGGGCAGCGGGGAAAAACATTCAGTACTTC	CASSVGAAGKNIQYF